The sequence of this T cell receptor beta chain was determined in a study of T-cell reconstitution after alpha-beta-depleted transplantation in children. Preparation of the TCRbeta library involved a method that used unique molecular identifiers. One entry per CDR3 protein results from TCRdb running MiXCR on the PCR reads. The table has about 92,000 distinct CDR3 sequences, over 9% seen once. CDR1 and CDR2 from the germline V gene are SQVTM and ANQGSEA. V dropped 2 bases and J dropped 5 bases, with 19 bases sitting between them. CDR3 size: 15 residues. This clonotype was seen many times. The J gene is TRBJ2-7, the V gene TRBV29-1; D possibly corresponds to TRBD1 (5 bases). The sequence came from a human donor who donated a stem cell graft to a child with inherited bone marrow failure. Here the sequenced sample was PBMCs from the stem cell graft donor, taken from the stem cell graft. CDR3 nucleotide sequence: TGCAGCGTTGAAAATTCGGCAGGGCAGGACCACGAGCAGTACTTC. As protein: CSVENSAGQDHEQYF.